This T cell receptor beta chain was found in a study of cytomegalovirus exposure and HLA in healthy donors. Study details: One earlier analysis, a look at roughly 170 million T cells, found approximately 120 million unique TCR beta sequences. Study outcomes and limitations: Some V segments (TRBV6-2 and TRBV6-3 among them) were excluded as indistinguishable. Some TCR beta chains (around 180 of them) were listed as cytomegalovirus-associated.

V lost 0 bases to trimming and J lost 5 bases; unmatched junction nucleotides: 9. Germline CDR1 is LGHNT and CDR2 is FRNRAP. This CDR3 is 18 amino acids long. The donors (healthy individuals) were bone marrow donors. Concerning this clone itself: Its antigen remains unidentified.

The study ran its PCR with 60 Vbeta and 13 Jbeta primers. TCRdb's table, derived via immunoSEQ multiplex PCR, lists solely in-frame clones and lacks some. The sample shows roughly 230,000 clones, around 90% of them seen only once. Material for sequencing was PBMCs. This TCR was recovered from a girl aged 2-15 years in good health and CMV-seronegative. The rearrangement uses TRBV12-5 and TRBJ2-1; TRBD1 aligns across 11 bases. The CDR3 DNA is TGTGCTAGTGGTTTGGTTCCTAAGGACAGGGGGCGTCACAATGAGCAGTTCTTC. Its translation is CASGLVPKDRGRHNEQFF.